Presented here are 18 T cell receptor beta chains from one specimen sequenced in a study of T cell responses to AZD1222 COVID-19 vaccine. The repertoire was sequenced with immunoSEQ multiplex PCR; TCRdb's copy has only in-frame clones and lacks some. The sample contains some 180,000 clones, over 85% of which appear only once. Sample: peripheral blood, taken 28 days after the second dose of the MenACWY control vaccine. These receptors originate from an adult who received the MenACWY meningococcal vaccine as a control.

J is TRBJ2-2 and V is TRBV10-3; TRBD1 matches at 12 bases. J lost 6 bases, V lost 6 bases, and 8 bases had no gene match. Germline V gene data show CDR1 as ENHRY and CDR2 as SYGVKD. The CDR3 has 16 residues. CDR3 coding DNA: TGTGCCATCAGGCCCCGGGACAGGGGGCCGGCCGGGGAGCTGTTTTTT. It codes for CAIRPRDRGPAGELFF.

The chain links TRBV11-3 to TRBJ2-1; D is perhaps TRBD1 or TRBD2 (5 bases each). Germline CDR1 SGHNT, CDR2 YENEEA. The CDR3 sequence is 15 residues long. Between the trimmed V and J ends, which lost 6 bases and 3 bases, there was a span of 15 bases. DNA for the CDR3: TGTGCCAGCAGTCCGGGGCAGGGCTTCTACAATGAGCAGTTCTTC. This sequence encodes CASSPGQGFYNEQFF.

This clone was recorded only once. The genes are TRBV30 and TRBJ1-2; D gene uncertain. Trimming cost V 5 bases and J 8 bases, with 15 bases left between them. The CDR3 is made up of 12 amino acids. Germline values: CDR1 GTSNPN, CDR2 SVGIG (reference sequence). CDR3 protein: CAWHDGLWGYTF. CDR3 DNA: TGTGCCTGGCACGACGGCCTATGGGGCTACACCTTC.

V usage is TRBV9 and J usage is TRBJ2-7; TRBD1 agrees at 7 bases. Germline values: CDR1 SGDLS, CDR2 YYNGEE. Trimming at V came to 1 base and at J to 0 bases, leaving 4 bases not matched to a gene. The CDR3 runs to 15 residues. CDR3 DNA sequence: TGTGCCAGCAGCGTAACCGGGACAGACTCCTACGAGCAGTACTTC. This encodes CASSVTGTDSYEQYF.

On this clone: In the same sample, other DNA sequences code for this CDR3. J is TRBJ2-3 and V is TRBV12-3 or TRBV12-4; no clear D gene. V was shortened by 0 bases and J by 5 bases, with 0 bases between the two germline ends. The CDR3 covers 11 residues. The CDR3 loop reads CASSLADTQYF. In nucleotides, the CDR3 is TGTGCCAGCAGTTTAGCAGATACGCAGTATTTT.

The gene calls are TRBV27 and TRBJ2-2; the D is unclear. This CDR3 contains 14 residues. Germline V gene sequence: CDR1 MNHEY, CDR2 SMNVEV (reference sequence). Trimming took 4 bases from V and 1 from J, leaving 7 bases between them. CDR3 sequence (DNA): TGTGCCAGCAGTTCCTGGCGGAACACCGGGGAGCTGTTTTTT. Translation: CASSSWRNTGELFF.

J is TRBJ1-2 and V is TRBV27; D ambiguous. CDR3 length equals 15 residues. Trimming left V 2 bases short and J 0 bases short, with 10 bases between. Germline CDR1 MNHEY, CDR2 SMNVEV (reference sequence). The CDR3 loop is CASSLRGLANYGYTF. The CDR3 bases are TGTGCCAGCAGTTTAAGAGGTCTAGCTAACTATGGCTACACCTTC.

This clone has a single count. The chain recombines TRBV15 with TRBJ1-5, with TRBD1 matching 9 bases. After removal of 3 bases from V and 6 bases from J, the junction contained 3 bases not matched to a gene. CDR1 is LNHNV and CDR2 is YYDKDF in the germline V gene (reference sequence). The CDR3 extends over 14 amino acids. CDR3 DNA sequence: TGTGCCACCAGCAGGGACAGGGGTGCTCAGCCCCAGCATTTT. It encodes CATSRDRGAQPQHF.

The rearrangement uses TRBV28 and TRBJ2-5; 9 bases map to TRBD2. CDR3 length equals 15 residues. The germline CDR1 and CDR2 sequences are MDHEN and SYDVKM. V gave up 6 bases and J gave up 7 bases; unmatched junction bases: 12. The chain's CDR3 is CASSAGTSITGTQYF. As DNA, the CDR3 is TGTGCCAGCAGCGCCGGGACTAGCATTACGGGGACCCAGTACTTC.

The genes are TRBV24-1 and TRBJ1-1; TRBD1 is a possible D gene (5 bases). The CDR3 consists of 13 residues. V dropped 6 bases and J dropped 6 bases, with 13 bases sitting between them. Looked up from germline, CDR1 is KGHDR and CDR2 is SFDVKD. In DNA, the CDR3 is TGTGCCACCAGTCGACCAGGGATCTCTGAAGCTTTCTTT. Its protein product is CATSRPGISEAFF.

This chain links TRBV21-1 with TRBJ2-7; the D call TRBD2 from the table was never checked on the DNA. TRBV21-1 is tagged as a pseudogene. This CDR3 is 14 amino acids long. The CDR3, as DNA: TGTGCCAGCAGCCCCCCTAGCGTAACCTACGAGCAGTACTTC. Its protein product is CASSPPSVTYEQYF.

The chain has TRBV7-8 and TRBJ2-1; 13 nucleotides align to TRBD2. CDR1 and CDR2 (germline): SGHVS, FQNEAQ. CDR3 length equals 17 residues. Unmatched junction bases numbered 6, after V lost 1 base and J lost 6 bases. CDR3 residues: CASSLELAGGPGNEQFF. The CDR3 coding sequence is TGTGCCAGCAGCTTAGAACTAGCGGGAGGGCCGGGCAATGAGCAGTTCTTC. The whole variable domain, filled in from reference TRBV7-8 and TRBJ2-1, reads GAGVSQSPRYKVAKRGQDVALRCDPISGHVSLFWYQQALGQGPEFLTYFQNEAQLDKSGLPSDRFFAERPEGSVSTLKIQRTQQEDSAVYLCASSLELAGGPGNEQFFGPGTRLTVL.

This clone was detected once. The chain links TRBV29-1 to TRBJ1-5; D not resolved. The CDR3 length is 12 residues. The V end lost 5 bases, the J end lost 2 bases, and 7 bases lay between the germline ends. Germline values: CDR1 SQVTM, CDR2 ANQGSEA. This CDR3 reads CSVSHGNQPQHF. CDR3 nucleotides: TGCAGCGTTTCGCATGGCAATCAGCCCCAGCATTTT. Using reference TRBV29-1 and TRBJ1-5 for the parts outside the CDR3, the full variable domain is SAVISQKPSRDICQRGTSLTIQCQVDSQVTMMFWYRQQPGQSLTLIATANQGSEATYESGFVIDKFPISRPNLTFSTLTVSNMSPEDSSIYLCSVSHGNQPQHFGDGTRLSIL.

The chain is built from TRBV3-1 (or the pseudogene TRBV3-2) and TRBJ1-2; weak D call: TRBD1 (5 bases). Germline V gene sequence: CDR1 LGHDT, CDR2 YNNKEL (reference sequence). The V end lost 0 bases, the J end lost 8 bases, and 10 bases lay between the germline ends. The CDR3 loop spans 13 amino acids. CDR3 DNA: TGTGCCAGCAGCCAAGATGGGGCGAGGGGCTACACCTTC. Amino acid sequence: CASSQDGARGYTF.

The CDR3 DNA follows: TGTGCCATCAGTGAGGCGAGACTAACCGGGGAGCTGTTTTTT. Protein sequence: CAISEARLTGELFF. This chain links TRBV10-3 with TRBJ2-2; possibly TRBD2 for D (5 bases). The ends were cut back, 2 bases at V and 5 bases at J, with 9 bases in the middle. CDR1 ENHRY and CDR2 SYGVKD come from the germline V gene. This CDR3 contains 14 residues.

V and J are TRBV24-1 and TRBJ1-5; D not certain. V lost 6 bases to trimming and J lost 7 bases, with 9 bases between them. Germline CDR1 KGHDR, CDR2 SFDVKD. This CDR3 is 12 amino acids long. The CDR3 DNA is TGTGCCACCAGTACTGGTCTCCAGCCCCAGCATTTT. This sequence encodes CATSTGLQPQHF.

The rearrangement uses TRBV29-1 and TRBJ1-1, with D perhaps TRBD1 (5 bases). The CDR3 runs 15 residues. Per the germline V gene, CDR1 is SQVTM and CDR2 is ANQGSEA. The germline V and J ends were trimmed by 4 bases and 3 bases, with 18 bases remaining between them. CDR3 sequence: CSVGNQGWMHTEAFF. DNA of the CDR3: TGCAGCGTTGGTAATCAGGGATGGATGCACACTGAAGCTTTCTTT.

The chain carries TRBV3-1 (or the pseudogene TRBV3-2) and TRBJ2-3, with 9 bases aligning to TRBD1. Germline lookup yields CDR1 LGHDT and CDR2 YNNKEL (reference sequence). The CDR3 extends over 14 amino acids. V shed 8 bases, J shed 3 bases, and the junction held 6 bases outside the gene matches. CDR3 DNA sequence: TGTGCCAGCTCCACAGGGGGCGGTACAGATACGCAGTATTTT. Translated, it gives CASSTGGGTDTQYF.